The source of this T cell receptor (beta chain) is a study of early T cells in non-severe SARS-CoV-2 infection. Looking at the study overall: Sequenced material consisted of bulk RNA (from unsorted whole blood), and chains were unpaired.

Broader study findings: The study's VDJdb matching favored anti-spike CD8 responses and missed private and CD4 specificities.

In the library, individual cDNA molecules carried attached unique molecular identifiers. TCRdb reprocessed the 5' RACE reads with MiXCR, giving one entry per CDR3 protein. In the table there are approximately 65,000 distinct CDR3 sequences, about an eighth of which are singletons. This clonotype was counted many times. Antigen unknown. Looked up from germline, CDR1 is DFQATT and CDR2 is SNEGSKA (reference sequence). The V gene lost 6 bases and the J gene lost 7 bases, with 13 bases spanning the gap. CDR3 length: 13 amino acids. The rearrangement uses TRBV20-1 and TRBJ1-6, with TRBD1 as a possible D gene (5 bases). This TCR was sampled from an adult who was a healthcare worker with PCR-confirmed SARS-CoV-2 infection or an uninfected control (not recorded which). Input material: whole blood. Here the CDR3 reads CSAETAINSPLHF. In DNA form, the CDR3 reads TGCAGTGCGGAGACAGCGATAAATTCACCCCTCCACTTT.